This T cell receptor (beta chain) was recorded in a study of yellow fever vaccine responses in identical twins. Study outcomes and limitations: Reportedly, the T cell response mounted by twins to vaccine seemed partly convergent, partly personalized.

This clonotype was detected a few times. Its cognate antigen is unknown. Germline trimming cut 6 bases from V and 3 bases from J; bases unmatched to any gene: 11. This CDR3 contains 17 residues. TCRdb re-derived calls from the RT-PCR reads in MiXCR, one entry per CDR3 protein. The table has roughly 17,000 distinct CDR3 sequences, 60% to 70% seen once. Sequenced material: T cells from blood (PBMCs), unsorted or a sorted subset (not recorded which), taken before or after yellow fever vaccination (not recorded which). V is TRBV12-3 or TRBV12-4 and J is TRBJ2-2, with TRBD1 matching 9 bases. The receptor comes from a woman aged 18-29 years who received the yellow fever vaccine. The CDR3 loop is CASREDRGGFYTGELFF. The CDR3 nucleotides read TGTGCCAGCAGAGAGGACAGGGGAGGATTCTACACCGGGGAGCTGTTTTTT.